Sequencing of this T cell receptor beta chain was carried out in a study of shared T cell receptors in the human thymus. Profiling relied on immunoSEQ multiplex PCR, and the TCRdb table lists in-frame clones only, not all of them. The table records hundreds of thousands of clones, roughly 94% of them present only once. J lost 6 bases, V lost 4 bases, and 7 bases had no gene match. The germline V gene has CDR1 MGHRA and CDR2 YSYEKL. CDR3 length: 16 amino acids. This receptor was obtained from a human donor. The chain has TRBV4-1 and TRBJ2-1; TRBD2 matches 12 bases. The sequencing input was thymocytes. The DNA of the CDR3 is TGCGCCAGCAGCCGACTAGCGGGAGTTAGGGTCAATGAGCAGTTCTTC. Translating it yields CASSRLAGVRVNEQFF.